A selection of T cell receptor beta chains follows, all from one sample in a study of response to subunit inactivated influenza vaccine. TCRdb used MiXCR to reprocess the RT-PCR reads, holding one entry per CDR3 protein. The repertoire consists of 500,000 to 750,000 distinct CDR3 sequences, with 14% occurring once and the leading ten covering roughly 10%. This material consisted of PBMCs from blood, taken 12 days after vaccination. The source of these receptors is a man aged 45-65 years who received an inactivated influenza vaccine. Each CDR3 is given with its conserved first and last residue. A D gene is named only where the DNA matches it firmly. Only some rows state a clone size, as once, few, many or a class for expanded clones.

clone_size	d_call	j_call	v_call	cdr3_nt	cdr3_aa
.	TRBD2	TRBJ2-7	TRBV7-9	TGTGCCAGCAGCATCGTAGCGGGGGGCTACGAGCAGTACTTC	CASSIVAGGYEQYF
few	.	TRBJ2-7	TRBV6-2/TRBV6-3	TGTGCCAGCAGTTACGGACGAACCTCCTACGAGCAGTACTTC	CASSYGRTSYEQYF
.	.	TRBJ2-7	TRBV12-3/TRBV12-4	TGTGCCAGCAGTTTAGTGGTGTGGGCAGGGGAGGACTACGAGCAGTACTTC	CASSLVVWAGEDYEQYF
medium-sized	.	TRBJ2-2	TRBV7-2	TGTGCCAGCAGCTTAGGATATTCGGGGGAGCTGTTTTTT	CASSLGYSGELFF
.	.	TRBJ2-7	TRBV15	TGTGCCACCACCAGCTGGGGGGTGGGCTACGAGCAGTACTTC	CATTSWGVGYEQYF
many	TRBD1	TRBJ1-2	TRBV18	TGTGCCAGCTCACAGGGACAGGGTGATGGCTACACCTTC	CASSQGQGDGYTF
few	TRBD2	TRBJ2-7	TRBV12-3/TRBV12-4	TGTGCCAGCAGCCCACCGGGACTAGCGGGGCACGAGCAGTACTTC	CASSPPGLAGHEQYF
few	.	TRBJ1-1	TRBV30	TGTGCCTGGAGAGGTTACATGAACACTGAAGCTTTCTTT	CAWRGYMNTEAFF
few	TRBD2	TRBJ2-3	TRBV4-2	TGTGCCAGCAGCCAAGATCGTCTAGCGGGAGGGTTCGTGAGTACAGATACGCAGTATTTT	CASSQDRLAGGFVSTDTQYF
.	TRBD1	TRBJ2-1	TRBV7-2	TGTGCCAGCAGCTGGGACAGTTTCTATGAGCAGTTCTTC	CASSWDSFYEQFF